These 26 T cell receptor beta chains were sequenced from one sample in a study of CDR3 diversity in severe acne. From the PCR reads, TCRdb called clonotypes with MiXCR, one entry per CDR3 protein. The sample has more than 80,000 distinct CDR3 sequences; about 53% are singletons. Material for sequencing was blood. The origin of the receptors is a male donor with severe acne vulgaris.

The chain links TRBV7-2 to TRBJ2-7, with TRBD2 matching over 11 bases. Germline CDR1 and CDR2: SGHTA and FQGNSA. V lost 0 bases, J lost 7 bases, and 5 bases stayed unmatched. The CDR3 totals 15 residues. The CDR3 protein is CASSLAPSGRPEQYF. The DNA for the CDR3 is TGTGCCAGCAGCTTAGCCCCTAGCGGGAGGCCAGAGCAGTACTTC.

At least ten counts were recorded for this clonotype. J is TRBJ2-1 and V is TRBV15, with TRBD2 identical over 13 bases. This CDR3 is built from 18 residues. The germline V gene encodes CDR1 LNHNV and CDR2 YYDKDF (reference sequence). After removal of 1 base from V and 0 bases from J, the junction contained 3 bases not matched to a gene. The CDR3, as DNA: TGTGCCACCAGCAGAGGACTAGCGGGGGGACGCTCCTACAATGAGCAGTTCTTC. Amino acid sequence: CATSRGLAGGRSYNEQFF.

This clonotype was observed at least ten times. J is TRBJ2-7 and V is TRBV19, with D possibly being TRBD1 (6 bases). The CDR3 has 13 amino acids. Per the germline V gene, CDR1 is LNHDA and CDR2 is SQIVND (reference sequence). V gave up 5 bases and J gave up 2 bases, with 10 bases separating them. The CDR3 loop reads CASSFGQTYEQYF. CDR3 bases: TGTGCCAGTAGTTTCGGACAGACCTACGAGCAGTACTTC. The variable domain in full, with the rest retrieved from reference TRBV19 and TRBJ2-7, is DGGITQSPKYLFRKEGQNVTLSCEQNLNHDAMYWYRQDPGQGLRLIYYSQIVNDFQKGDIAEGYSVSREKKESFPLTVTSAQKNPTAFYLCASSFGQTYEQYFGPGTRLTVT.

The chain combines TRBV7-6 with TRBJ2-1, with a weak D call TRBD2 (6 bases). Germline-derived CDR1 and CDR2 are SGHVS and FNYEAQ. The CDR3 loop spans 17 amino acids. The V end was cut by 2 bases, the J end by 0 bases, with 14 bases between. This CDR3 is CASSLPDRESSYNEQFF. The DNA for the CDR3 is TGTGCCAGCAGCTTACCGGACCGGGAGAGCTCCTACAATGAGCAGTTCTTC.

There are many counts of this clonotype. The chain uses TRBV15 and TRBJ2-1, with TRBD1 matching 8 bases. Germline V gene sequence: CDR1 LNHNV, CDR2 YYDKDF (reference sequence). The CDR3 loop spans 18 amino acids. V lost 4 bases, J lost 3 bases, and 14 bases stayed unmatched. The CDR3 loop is CATSINQYSGTGYNEQFF. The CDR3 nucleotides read TGTGCCACCAGCATAAACCAATACTCCGGGACAGGCTACAATGAGCAGTTCTTC.

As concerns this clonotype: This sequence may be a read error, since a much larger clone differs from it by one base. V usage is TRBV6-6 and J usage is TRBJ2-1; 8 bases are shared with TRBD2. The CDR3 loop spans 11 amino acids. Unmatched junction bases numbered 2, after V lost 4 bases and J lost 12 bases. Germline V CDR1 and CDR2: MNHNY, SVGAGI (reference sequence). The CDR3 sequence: CASSLAGTQFF. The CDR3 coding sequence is TGTGCCAGCAGTTTAGCGGGAACGCAGTTCTTC.

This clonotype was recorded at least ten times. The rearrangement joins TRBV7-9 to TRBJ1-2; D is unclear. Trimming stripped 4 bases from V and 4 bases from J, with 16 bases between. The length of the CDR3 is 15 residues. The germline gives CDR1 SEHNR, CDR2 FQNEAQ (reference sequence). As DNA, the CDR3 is TGTGCCAGCAGCTACTCCCGAGCCACTACCTATGGCTACACCTTC. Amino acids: CASSYSRATTYGYTF.

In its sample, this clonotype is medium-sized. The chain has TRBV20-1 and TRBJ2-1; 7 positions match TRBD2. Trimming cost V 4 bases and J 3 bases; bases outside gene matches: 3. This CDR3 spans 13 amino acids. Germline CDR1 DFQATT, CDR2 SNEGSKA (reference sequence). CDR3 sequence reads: CSAKGGVYNEQFF. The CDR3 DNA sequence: TGCAGTGCTAAGGGAGGGGTCTACAATGAGCAGTTCTTC.

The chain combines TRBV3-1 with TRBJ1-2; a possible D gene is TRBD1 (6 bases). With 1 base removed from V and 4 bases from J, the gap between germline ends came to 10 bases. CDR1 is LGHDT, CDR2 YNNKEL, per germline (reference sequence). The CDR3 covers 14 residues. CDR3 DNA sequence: TGTGCCAGCAGCCAAGTACAGGGCTTCTATGGCTACACCTTC. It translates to CASSQVQGFYGYTF.

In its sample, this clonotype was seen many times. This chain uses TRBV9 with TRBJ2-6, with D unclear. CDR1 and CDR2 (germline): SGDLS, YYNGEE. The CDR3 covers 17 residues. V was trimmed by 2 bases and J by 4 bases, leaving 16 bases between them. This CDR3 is CASSVYTGLAGANVLTF. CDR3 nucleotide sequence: TGTGCCAGCAGCGTGTATACGGGCCTGGCGGGGGCCAACGTCCTGACTTTC.

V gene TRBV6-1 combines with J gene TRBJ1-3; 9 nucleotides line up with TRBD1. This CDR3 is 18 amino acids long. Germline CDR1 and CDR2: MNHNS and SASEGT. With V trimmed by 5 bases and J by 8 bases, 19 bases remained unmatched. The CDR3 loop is CASSKTGGLSNYGYTIYF. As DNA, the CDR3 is TGTGCCAGCAGTAAAACAGGGGGCTTGTCTAACTATGGCTACACCATATATTTT.

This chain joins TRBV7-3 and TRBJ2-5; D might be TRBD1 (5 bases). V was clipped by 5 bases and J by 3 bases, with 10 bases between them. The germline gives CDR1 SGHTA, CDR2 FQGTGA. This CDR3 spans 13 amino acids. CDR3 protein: CASSLSTEETQYF. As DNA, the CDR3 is TGTGCCAGCAGCCTCTCGACAGAAGAGACCCAGTACTTC.

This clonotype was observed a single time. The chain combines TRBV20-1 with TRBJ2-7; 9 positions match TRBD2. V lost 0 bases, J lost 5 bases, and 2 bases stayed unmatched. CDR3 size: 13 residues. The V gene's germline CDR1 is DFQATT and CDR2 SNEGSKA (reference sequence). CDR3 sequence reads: CSAREVAGDEQYF. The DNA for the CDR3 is TGCAGTGCTAGAGAAGTAGCGGGAGACGAGCAGTACTTC.

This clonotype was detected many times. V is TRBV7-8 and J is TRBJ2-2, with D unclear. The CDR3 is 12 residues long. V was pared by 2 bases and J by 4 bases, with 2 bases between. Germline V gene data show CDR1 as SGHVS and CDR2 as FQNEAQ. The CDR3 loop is CASSLPTGELFF. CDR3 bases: TGTGCCAGCAGCTTACCCACCGGGGAGCTGTTTTTT.

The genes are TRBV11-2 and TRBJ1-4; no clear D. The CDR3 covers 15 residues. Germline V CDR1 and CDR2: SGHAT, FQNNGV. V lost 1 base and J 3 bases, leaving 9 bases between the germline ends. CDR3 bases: TGTGCCAGCAGCTTAGTATGGGCCCCTAATGAAAAACTGTTTTTT. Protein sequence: CASSLVWAPNEKLFF.

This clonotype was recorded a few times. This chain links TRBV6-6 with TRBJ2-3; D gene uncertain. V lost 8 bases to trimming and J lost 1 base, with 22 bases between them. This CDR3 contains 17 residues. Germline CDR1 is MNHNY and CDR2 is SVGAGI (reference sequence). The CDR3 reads CASSSVMVVYGTDTQYF. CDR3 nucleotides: TGTGCCAGCTCAAGCGTAATGGTTGTGTATGGCACAGATACGCAGTATTTT.

CDR3 region: CASSESGGGGELFF. The CDR3 DNA sequence: TGCGCCAGCAGTGAGTCTGGAGGAGGCGGGGAGCTGTTTTTT. The chain carries TRBV10-1 and TRBJ2-2; perhaps TRBD2 as D (5 bases). CDR1 and CDR2 from the germline V gene are WNHNN and SYGVQD (reference sequence). The length of the CDR3 is 14 residues. Trimming took off 0 bases at V and 7 bases at J, with 9 bases between the two ends.

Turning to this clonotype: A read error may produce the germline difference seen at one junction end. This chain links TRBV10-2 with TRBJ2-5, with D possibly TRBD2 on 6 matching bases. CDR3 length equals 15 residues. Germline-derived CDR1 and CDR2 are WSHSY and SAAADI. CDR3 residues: CASSFSPVLGGTQYF. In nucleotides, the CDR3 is TGTGCCAGCAGTTTCTCTCCGGTCCTCGGGGGGACCCAGTACTTC.

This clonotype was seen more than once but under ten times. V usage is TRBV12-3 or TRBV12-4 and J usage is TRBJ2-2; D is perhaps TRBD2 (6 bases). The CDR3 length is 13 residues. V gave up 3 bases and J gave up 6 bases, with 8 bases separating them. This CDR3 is CASSFREAGELFF. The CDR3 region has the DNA TGTGCCAGCAGTTTCAGGGAGGCCGGGGAGCTGTTTTTT.

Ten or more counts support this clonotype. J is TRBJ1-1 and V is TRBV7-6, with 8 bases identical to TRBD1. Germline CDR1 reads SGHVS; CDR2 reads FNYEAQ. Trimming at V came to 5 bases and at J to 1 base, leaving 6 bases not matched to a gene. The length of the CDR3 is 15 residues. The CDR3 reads CASSAIDRGNTEAFF. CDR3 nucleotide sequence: TGTGCCAGCAGCGCGATAGACAGGGGGAACACTGAAGCTTTCTTT.

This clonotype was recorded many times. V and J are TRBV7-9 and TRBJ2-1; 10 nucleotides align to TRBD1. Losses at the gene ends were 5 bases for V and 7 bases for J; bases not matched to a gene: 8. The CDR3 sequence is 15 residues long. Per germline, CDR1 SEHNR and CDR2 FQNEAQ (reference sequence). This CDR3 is CASSPDRGRDNEQFF. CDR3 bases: TGTGCCAGCAGCCCCGACAGGGGGCGTGATAATGAGCAGTTCTTC.

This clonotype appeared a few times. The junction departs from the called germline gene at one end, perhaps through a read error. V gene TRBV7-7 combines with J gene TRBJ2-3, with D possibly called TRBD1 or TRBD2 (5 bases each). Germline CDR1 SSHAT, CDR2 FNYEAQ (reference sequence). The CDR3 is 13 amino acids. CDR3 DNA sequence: TGTGCTAGCAGCTTTTCTGGGGGAGATACGCAGTATTTT. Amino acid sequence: CASSFSGGDTQYF.

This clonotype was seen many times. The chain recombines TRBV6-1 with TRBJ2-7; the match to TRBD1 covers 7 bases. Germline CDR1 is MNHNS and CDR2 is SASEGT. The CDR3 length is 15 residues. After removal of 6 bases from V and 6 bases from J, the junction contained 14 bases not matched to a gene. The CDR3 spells CASRSWDSSTREQYF. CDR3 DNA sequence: TGTGCCAGCAGGTCGTGGGACAGTTCTACCCGCGAGCAGTACTTC.

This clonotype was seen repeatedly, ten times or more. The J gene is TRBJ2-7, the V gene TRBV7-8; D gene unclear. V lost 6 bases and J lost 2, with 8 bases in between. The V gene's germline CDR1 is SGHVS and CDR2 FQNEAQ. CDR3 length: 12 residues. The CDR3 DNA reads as TGTGCCAGCAGTCCCAATCCCTACGAGCAGTACTTC. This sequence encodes CASSPNPYEQYF. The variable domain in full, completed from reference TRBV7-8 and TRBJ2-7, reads GAGVSQSPRYKVAKRGQDVALRCDPISGHVSLFWYQQALGQGPEFLTYFQNEAQLDKSGLPSDRFFAERPEGSVSTLKIQRTQQEDSAVYLCASSPNPYEQYFGPGTRLTVT.

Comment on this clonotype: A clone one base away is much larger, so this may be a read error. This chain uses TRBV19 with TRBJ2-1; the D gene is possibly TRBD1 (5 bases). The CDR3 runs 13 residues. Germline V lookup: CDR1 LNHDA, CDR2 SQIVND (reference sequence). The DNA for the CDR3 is TGTGCCAATAGTATCCAGGGTCCCCATGAGCAGTTCTTC. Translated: CANSIQGPHEQFF.

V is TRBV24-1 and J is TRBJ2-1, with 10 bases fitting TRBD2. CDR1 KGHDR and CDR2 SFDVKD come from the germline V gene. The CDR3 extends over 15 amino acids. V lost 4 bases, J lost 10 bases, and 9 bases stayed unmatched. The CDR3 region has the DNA TGTGCCACCAGTGACCCTGGACTAGCGGACCCCGAGCAGTTCTTC. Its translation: CATSDPGLADPEQFF.